What follows are 10 T cell receptor beta chains derived from one specimen sequenced in a study of CD8 T cells in Susac syndrome. RNA in amounts of roughly 0.45 to 1 ug was reverse transcribed with random hexamers. TCRdb re-called the immunoSEQ multiplex PCR reads through MiXCR, storing one row per CDR3 protein. The table includes some 160,000 distinct CDR3 sequences, roughly nine tenths detected once. Input material: CD4+ T cells from PBMCs. The receptors were gathered from a human donor in good health.

CDR3 in amino acids: CASSPYLQGAEGREQFF. The CDR3 bases are TGCGCCAGCAGCCCATACTTACAGGGGGCCGAGGGTCGTGAGCAGTTCTTC. V gene TRBV4-1 combines with J gene TRBJ2-1, with 9 nucleotides matching TRBD1. V gave up 4 bases and J gave up 9 bases; unmatched junction bases: 16. The CDR3 runs 17 residues. Germline V gives CDR1 MGHRA, CDR2 YSYEKL.

The chain has TRBV6-2 or TRBV6-3 and TRBJ2-3; 10 positions agree with TRBD1. Germline CDR1 reads MNHEY; CDR2 reads SVGEGT. The CDR3 is 15 residues long. The ends lost 5 bases at V and 2 bases at J; junction bases unmatched: 4. CDR3: CASSPTGGFTDTQYF. The DNA for the CDR3 is TGTGCCAGCAGTCCGACAGGGGGCTTCACAGATACGCAGTATTTT.

J is TRBJ1-1 and V is TRBV19; TRBD1 might be the D (5 bases). Germline V lookup: CDR1 LNHDA, CDR2 SQIVND (reference sequence). Between the trimmed V and J ends, which lost 4 bases and 0 bases, there was a span of 15 bases. The CDR3 covers 16 residues. The CDR3 is CASSTNKGTLNTEAFF. The DNA of the CDR3 is TGTGCCAGTAGTACGAACAAGGGGACTTTGAACACTGAAGCTTTCTTT.

V gene TRBV5-1 combines with J gene TRBJ2-2; 9 bases agree with TRBD1. This CDR3 is 16 amino acids long. Losses at the gene ends were 4 bases for V and 4 bases for J; bases not matched to a gene: 8. Germline CDR1 SGHRS, CDR2 YFSETQ. The CDR3 DNA reads TGCGCCAGCAGCGAGGGGGGGACAGGGTCCACCGGGGAGCTGTTTTTT. It yields the protein CASSEGGTGSTGELFF. The full variable domain, rest sourced from reference TRBV5-1 and TRBJ2-2, is KAGVTQTPRYLIKTRGQQVTLSCSPISGHRSVSWYQQTPGQGLQFLFEYFSETQRNKGNFPGRFSGRQFSNSRSEMNVSTLELGDSALYLCASSEGGTGSTGELFFGEGSRLTVL.

J is TRBJ1-1 and V is TRBV29-1, with D perhaps matching TRBD1 (5 bases). Trimming removed 7 bases at V and 1 base at J, with 10 bases between. This CDR3 comprises 12 residues. Germline V gene data show CDR1 as SQVTM and CDR2 as ANQGSEA. Here the CDR3 reads CSGRGPNTEAFF. In DNA form, the CDR3 reads TGCAGCGGACGGGGCCCGAACACTGAAGCTTTCTTT.

This chain joins TRBV5-1 and TRBJ2-1; D gene uncertain. Germline loops: CDR1 SGHRS, CDR2 YFSETQ. V lost 4 bases to trimming and J lost 8 bases, with 16 bases between them. The CDR3 spans 14 residues. The CDR3 sequence: CASSPGPPVDEQFF. The CDR3 DNA sequence: TGCGCCAGCAGCCCGGGTCCCCCCGTCGATGAGCAGTTCTTC. Using reference TRBV5-1 and TRBJ2-1 for the parts outside the CDR3, the full variable domain is KAGVTQTPRYLIKTRGQQVTLSCSPISGHRSVSWYQQTPGQGLQFLFEYFSETQRNKGNFPGRFSGRQFSNSRSEMNVSTLELGDSALYLCASSPGPPVDEQFFGPGTRLTVL.

This chain uses TRBV29-1 with TRBJ2-7; possible D gene TRBD2, 6 bases. The V and J ends lost 6 bases and 3 bases respectively, with 12 bases between them. The CDR3 has 12 amino acids. From germline, CDR1 is SQVTM and CDR2 ANQGSEA. CDR3 coding DNA: TGCAGCGTCGGGACTGACTACTACGAGCAGTACTTC. Translated, it gives CSVGTDYYEQYF.

The CDR3 here is CSVEAGTNEKLFF. The CDR3 DNA is TGCAGCGTTGAGGCAGGGACTAATGAAAAACTGTTTTTT. The chain is built from TRBV29-1 and TRBJ1-4, with a possible D match to TRBD1 (5 bases). CDR1 and CDR2 from the germline V gene are SQVTM and ANQGSEA. The CDR3 loop spans 13 amino acids. V lost 3 bases, J lost 2 bases, and 7 bases lay in between.

The chain employs TRBV3-1 and TRBJ1-5, with 10 bases that match TRBD1. This CDR3 is built from 15 residues. The germline V gene has CDR1 LGHDT and CDR2 YNNKEL (reference sequence). After removal of 1 base from V and 5 bases from J, the junction contained 2 bases not matched to a gene. Written as DNA, the CDR3 is TGTGCCAGCAGCCAAGGTGGACAGGGGGATCAGCCCCAGCATTTT. This encodes CASSQGGQGDQPQHF.

This chain connects TRBV10-3 to TRBJ1-2; 7 nucleotides line up with TRBD1. The V gene end was trimmed by 4 bases and the J gene end by 2 bases; junction bases not matched to a gene: 4. CDR3 size: 14 residues. The germline V gene has CDR1 ENHRY and CDR2 SYGVKD. In DNA, the CDR3 is TGTGCCATCAGTGCTGACAGGGACAACTATGGCTACACCTTC. The encoded protein is CAISADRDNYGYTF.